This T cell receptor beta chain was captured in a study of blood T cell repertoires in COVID-19. Original analysis: Reference gene primer amplification yielded estimated nucleated cell counts. The method was immunoSEQ multiplex PCR; TCRdb's version includes in-frame clones alone and lacks a portion of them. The V and J calls and clone size were taken over from that table, and D and trimming were inferred from the DNA. This table has 400,000 to 450,000 clones, around 88% appearing once. Seattle researchers signed up patients amid active infection and tracked them longitudinally. The CDR3 runs to 16 residues. V lost 6 bases and J lost 0, with 16 bases in between. Per germline, CDR1 MNHNY and CDR2 SVGAGI (reference sequence).

The sample taken for sequencing was peripheral blood. The rearrangement joins TRBV6-6 to TRBJ2-3; tentative D call: TRBD1 (5 bases). The sequence was obtained from a woman aged 50 to 60 with COVID-19, enrolled during active disease. CDR3 region: CASSSPSGFSTDTQYF. In DNA, the CDR3 is TGTGCCAGCAGCTCACCCTCAGGGTTCAGCACAGATACGCAGTATTTT.